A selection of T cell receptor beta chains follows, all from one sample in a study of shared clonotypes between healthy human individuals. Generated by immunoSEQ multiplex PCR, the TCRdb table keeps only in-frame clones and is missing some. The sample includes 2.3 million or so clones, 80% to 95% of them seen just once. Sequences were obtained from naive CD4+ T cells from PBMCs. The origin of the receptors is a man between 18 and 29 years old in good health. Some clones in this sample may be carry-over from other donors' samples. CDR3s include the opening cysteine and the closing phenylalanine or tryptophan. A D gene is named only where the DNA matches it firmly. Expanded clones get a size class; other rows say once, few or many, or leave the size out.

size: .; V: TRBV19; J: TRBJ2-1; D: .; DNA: TGTGCCAGTATCGACAGTCCGAGCTCCTACAATGAGCAGTTCTTC; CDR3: CASIDSPSSYNEQFF
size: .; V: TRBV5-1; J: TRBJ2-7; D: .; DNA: TGCGCCAGCAGCGGGGCTGGGGCGGGCTACGAGCAGTACTTC; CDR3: CASSGAGAGYEQYF
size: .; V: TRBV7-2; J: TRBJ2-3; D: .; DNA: TGTGCCAGCGCCTTGAGCGGGTGGTGGCAGTATTTT; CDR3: CASALSGWWQYF
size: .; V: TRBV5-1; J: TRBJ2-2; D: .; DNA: TGCGCCAGCAGCTTGGCGGCAGTCACCGGGGAGCTGTTTTTT; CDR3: CASSLAAVTGELFF
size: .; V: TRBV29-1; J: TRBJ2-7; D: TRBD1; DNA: TGCAGCGGCGGACAGGGTCACCCCTACGAGCAGTACTTC; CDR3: CSGGQGHPYEQYF
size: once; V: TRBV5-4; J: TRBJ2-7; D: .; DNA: TGTGCCAGCAGCTTGGACAGGGTCTCGGAGCGGGAGCAGTACTTC; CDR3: CASSLDRVSEREQYF
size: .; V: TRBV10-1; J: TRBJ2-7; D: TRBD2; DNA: TGCGCCAGCATCCGGACTAGTGTTGACGAGCAGTACTTC; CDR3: CASIRTSVDEQYF
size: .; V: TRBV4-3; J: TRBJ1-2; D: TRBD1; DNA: TGCGCCAGCAGCCCAGGGATTGGGGACAGCCATTATGGCTACACCTTC; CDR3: CASSPGIGDSHYGYTF
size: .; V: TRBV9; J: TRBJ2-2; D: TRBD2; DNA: TGTGCCAGCAGCACCCGGACTAGCGGGAGTACCGGGGAGCTGTTTTTT; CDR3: CASSTRTSGSTGELFF
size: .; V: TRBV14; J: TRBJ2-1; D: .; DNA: TGTGCCAGCAGCCAAGGCCCTAGCGAAAACAATGAGCAGTTCTTC; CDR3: CASSQGPSENNEQFF